These 29 T cell receptor beta chains came from one sample sequenced in a study of T cell repertoires and leukemia-associated antigens. TCRdb reanalysed the 5' RACE reads using MiXCR and keeps one entry per CDR3 protein. Here the sample spans around 12,000 distinct CDR3 sequences, about 45% being singletons. Antigen specificity for these receptors is unknown. The specimen sequenced was CD3+ T cells sorted from blood and cultured. The origin of the receptors is a female donor in good health.

This clonotype has a handful of counts. The chain is built from TRBV12-3 or TRBV12-4 and TRBJ2-1, with a tentative D call TRBD2 (5 bases). The CDR3 spans 12 residues. Trimming left V 1 base short and J 15 bases short, with 13 bases between. This chain's CDR3 is CASSLVGRGLFF. Here the CDR3 DNA reads TGTGCCAGCAGTTTAGTAGGGAGAGGGCTGTTCTTC.

The genes are TRBV6-5 and TRBJ2-2; no clear D. V lost 2 bases to trimming and J lost 4 bases, with 11 bases between them. Germline V gene lookup returns CDR1 MNHEY and CDR2 SVGAGI. This CDR3 region has 15 residues. This CDR3 reads CASSYRVYGTGELFF. The CDR3 DNA reads as TGTGCCAGCAGTTACAGGGTTTATGGCACCGGGGAGCTGTTTTTT.

This clonotype is medium-sized within its sample. The rearrangement links TRBV5-1 to TRBJ2-3; weak D call: TRBD2 (6 bases). Germline CDR1 and CDR2: SGHRS and YFSETQ. The CDR3 is made up of 14 amino acids. With 4 bases removed from V and 1 base from J, the gap between germline ends came to 10 bases. CDR3 DNA sequence: TGCGCCAGCAGCGATGGCGGGGGCACAGATACGCAGTATTTT. Amino acid sequence: CASSDGGGTDTQYF. Together with reference TRBV5-1 and TRBJ2-3, the CDR3 gives the full variable domain: KAGVTQTPRYLIKTRGQQVTLSCSPISGHRSVSWYQQTPGQGLQFLFEYFSETQRNKGNFPGRFSGRQFSNSRSEMNVSTLELGDSALYLCASSDGGGTDTQYFGPGTRLTVL.

By frequency in the sample, this clonotype is medium-sized. J is TRBJ2-3 and V is TRBV24-1; 12 bases line up with TRBD2. CDR1 is KGHDR, CDR2 SFDVKD, per germline. J gave up 5 bases and V 5 bases, and 4 bases lay outside the gene matches. The CDR3 sequence is 15 residues long. The DNA of the CDR3 is TGTGCCACCAGTGCGACTAGCGGGAGCGTAGATACGCAGTATTTT. Protein: CATSATSGSVDTQYF.

Within the sample, this clonotype is medium-sized. The chain has TRBV12-3 or TRBV12-4 and TRBJ2-3; 11 bases map to TRBD2. CDR3 length equals 17 residues. After removal of 5 bases from V and 2 bases from J, the junction contained 9 bases not matched to a gene. CDR3 protein: CASSPTGTSGFTDTQYF. CDR3 DNA sequence: TGTGCCAGCAGTCCTACCGGGACTAGCGGATTCACAGATACGCAGTATTTT.

This clonotype has at least ten counts. This chain joins TRBV7-4 and TRBJ2-7; D is possibly TRBD1 (5 bases). From germline, CDR1 is SGHVT and CDR2 SQSDAQ. This CDR3 region has 16 residues. The V end lost 0 bases, the J end lost 2 bases, and 14 bases lay between the germline ends. CDR3 amino acids: CASSLARSGLAYEQYF. CDR3 DNA sequence: TGTGCCAGCAGCTTAGCGAGGTCAGGGTTGGCCTACGAGCAGTACTTC.

V and J are TRBV2 and TRBJ2-2, with no clear D. Germline V lookup: CDR1 SNHLY, CDR2 FYNNEI. CDR3 length: 15 amino acids. Trimming cost V 4 bases and J 3 bases, with 12 bases left between them. The DNA for the CDR3 is TGTGCCAGCAGTGGGATAGGGCGCCACACCGGGGAGCTGTTTTTT. Encoded protein: CASSGIGRHTGELFF.

The chain combines TRBV6-1 with TRBJ2-5; TRBD2 is a possible D gene (5 bases). In germline, CDR1 is MNHNS, CDR2 SASEGT. The CDR3 covers 12 residues. V lost 6 bases and J lost 5, with 10 bases in between. CDR3 protein: CASRASKETQYF. Here the CDR3 DNA reads TGTGCCAGCAGAGCTAGCAAGGAGACCCAGTACTTC.

Concerning this clonotype itself: Being one base from a much bigger clone, this may be a read error. The chain couples TRBV2 to TRBJ1-1; D unresolved. Germline V CDR1 and CDR2: SNHLY, FYNNEI. The CDR3 spans 11 residues. The DNA for the CDR3 is TGTGCCAGCAAAAGGAACATTGAAGCTTTCTTT. The encoded protein is CASKRNIEAFF. Full variable domain (outside the CDR3, taken from reference TRBV2 and TRBJ1-1): EPEVTQTPSHQVTQMGQEVILRCVPISNHLYFYWYRQILGQKVEFLVSFYNNEISEKSEIFDDQFSVERPDGSNFTLKIRSTKLEDSAMYFCASKRNIEAFFGQGTRLTVV.

The chain joins TRBV20-1 to TRBJ1-2; the match to TRBD1 covers 8 bases. V gave up 5 bases and J gave up 4 bases; unmatched junction bases: 6. Per the germline V gene, CDR1 is DFQATT and CDR2 is SNEGSKA (reference sequence). The CDR3 is 13 amino acids. The CDR3 region has the DNA TGCAGTGCTCAGCAGGGGGCTGCCTATGGCTACACCTTC. It specifies CSAQQGAAYGYTF.

By sample fraction, this clonotype is medium-sized. The V call is TRBV2, the J call TRBJ2-1; D is possibly TRBD2 (5 bases). The CDR3 is 14 amino acids. Germline V gene sequence: CDR1 SNHLY, CDR2 FYNNEI. V lost 6 bases to trimming and J lost 8 bases, with 17 bases between them. The CDR3 region has the DNA TGTGCCAGCAGGGACTGGACTCGCTCGGATGAGCAGTTCTTC. Amino acid sequence: CASRDWTRSDEQFF.

The chain combines TRBV11-2 with TRBJ2-5, with TRBD1 matching over 7 bases. Germline V gene sequence: CDR1 SGHAT, CDR2 FQNNGV. With V trimmed by 4 bases and J by 5 bases, 7 bases remained unmatched. The CDR3 is 14 amino acids. The CDR3 nucleotides are TGTGCCAGCAGCTCGTACAGGGGACGGGAGACCCAGTACTTC. Translating gives CASSSYRGRETQYF.

CDR3 protein: CSARDQIEGEIGEQFF. In DNA, the CDR3 is TGCAGTGCTAGAGATCAAATAGAGGGAGAGATTGGTGAGCAGTTCTTC. The V and J genes are TRBV20-1 and TRBJ2-1; TRBD2 might be the D (5 bases). The V end lost 0 bases, the J end lost 9 bases, and 21 bases lay between the germline ends. The CDR3 spans 16 residues. CDR1 and CDR2 from the germline V gene are DFQATT and SNEGSKA (reference sequence).

In DNA form, the CDR3 reads TGTGCCAGCTCACCGGCACTAGCGGGATGGGAGACAGATACGCAGTATTTT. Translating it yields CASSPALAGWETDTQYF. The chain links TRBV18 to TRBJ2-3; 10 bases line up with TRBD2. Trimming cost V 3 bases and J 3 bases; bases outside gene matches: 9. The CDR3 spans 17 residues. Germline CDR1 reads KGHSH; CDR2 reads LQKENI. Variable domain in full (rest from reference TRBV18 and TRBJ2-3): NAGVMQNPRHLVRRRGQEARLRCSPMKGHSHVYWYRQLPEEGLKFMVYLQKENIIDESGMPKERFSAEFPKEGPSILRIQQVVRGDSAAYFCASSPALAGWETDTQYFGPGTRLTVL.

The chain carries TRBV5-6 and TRBJ2-3, with a tentative D call TRBD2 (6 bases). V was cut by 4 bases and J by 8 bases, with 14 bases left in between. Germline V gene lookup returns CDR1 SGHDT and CDR2 YYEEEE. CDR3 length: 13 amino acids. Here the CDR3 reads CASSEYGGGTQYF. Here the CDR3 DNA reads TGTGCCAGCAGCGAGTACGGGGGAGGTACGCAGTATTTT.

This clonotype is termed medium-sized. This rearrangement joins TRBV10-3 to TRBJ1-1; weak D call: TRBD1 (5 bases). Germline values: CDR1 ENHRY, CDR2 SYGVKD. Trimming took off 10 bases at V and 6 bases at J, with 18 bases between the two ends. The CDR3 is 13 amino acids. The CDR3 DNA sequence: TGTGCCACCAGGGCCTCCGAGGGCCCTGAAGCTTTCTTT. Translated: CATRASEGPEAFF.

Details on this clonotype: An end of the junction differs from the germline gene, which may be a read error. The chain joins TRBV6-2 or TRBV6-3 to TRBJ2-5, with 9 bases lining up with TRBD2. Germline V lookup: CDR1 MNHEY, CDR2 SVGEGT. The CDR3 extends over 15 amino acids. The CDR3 spells CVSSFRSGGRETQYF. The CDR3 nucleotides read TGTGTCAGCAGTTTCCGTAGCGGGGGAAGGGAGACCCAGTACTTC.

This clonotype showed up just a few times. The chain links TRBV7-2 to TRBJ2-1, with 7 nucleotides matching TRBD2. CDR1 SGHTA and CDR2 FQGNSA come from the germline V gene. The CDR3 has 13 amino acids. With 8 bases clipped from V and 10 bases from J, the junction kept 11 bases outside the gene matches. CDR3 DNA sequence: TGTGCCAGCCGCCTAGCGGCGTTTGTGGAGCAGTTCTTC. Translation: CASRLAAFVEQFF.

The V gene is TRBV5-1, the J gene TRBJ2-1; 9 bases are a match to TRBD2. The CDR3 spans 17 residues. Germline lookup yields CDR1 SGHRS and CDR2 YFSETQ. V lost 3 bases to trimming and J lost 12 bases; unmatched junction nucleotides: 19. The DNA of the CDR3 is TGCGCCAGCAGCTCTCCCTCCATAGCGGGAGTAGGCGTTGGGCAGTTCTTC. This encodes CASSSPSIAGVGVGQFF.

A remark on this clonotype: The junction departs from the called germline gene at one end, perhaps through a read error. In DNA form, the CDR3 reads TGTGCCAGCAGCTTAGATGGGGGAAACACTGGAGCTTTCTTT. Its translation: CASSLDGGNTGAFF. V gene TRBV11-3 combines with J gene TRBJ1-1, with D possibly matching TRBD1 (5 bases). Germline V gene sequence: CDR1 SGHNT, CDR2 YENEEA. CDR3 length: 14 amino acids.

This clonotype was seen a few times. This rearrangement joins TRBV7-9 to TRBJ2-1; TRBD2 matches 7 bases. Germline CDR1 is SEHNR and CDR2 is FQNEAQ (reference sequence). The V gene end was trimmed by 8 bases and the J gene end by 9 bases; junction bases not matched to a gene: 4. The length of the CDR3 is 11 residues. CDR3 protein: CASGGDSEQFF. CDR3 DNA: TGTGCCAGCGGGGGGGACTCTGAGCAGTTCTTC.

Relative to its sample, this clonotype is medium-sized (0.01 to 0.1%). The V call is TRBV18, the J call TRBJ1-5; 9 bases match TRBD1. Germline CDR1 and CDR2: KGHSH and LQKENI. The CDR3 consists of 15 residues. With V trimmed by 2 bases and J by 6 bases, 5 bases remained unmatched. The CDR3 region is CASSPGDRVRQPQHF. CDR3 nucleotides: TGTGCCAGCTCACCAGGGGACAGGGTACGTCAGCCCCAGCATTTT.

The sample holds many counts of this clonotype. The V gene is TRBV27, the J gene TRBJ2-3; 8 nucleotides agree with TRBD1. Looked up from germline, CDR1 is MNHEY and CDR2 is SMNVEV (reference sequence). V lost 9 bases to trimming and J lost 0 bases; unmatched junction nucleotides: 2. This CDR3 is built from 13 residues. The CDR3 DNA reads as TGTGCCAGTCGGACAGGGAGCACAGATACGCAGTATTTT. Translated: CASRTGSTDTQYF.

This clonotype has a count of ten or more. The V call is TRBV6-5, the J call TRBJ1-2, with D perhaps matching TRBD1 (5 bases). The V and J ends lost 2 bases and 7 bases respectively, with 17 bases between them. Germline CDR1 and CDR2: MNHEY and SVGAGI. This CDR3 is built from 15 residues. DNA of the CDR3: TGTGCCAGCAGTTACATATATGGCACGAGGGGTGGCTACACCTTC. It codes for CASSYIYGTRGGYTF.

On this clonotype: A much larger clone is a single base away; this may be a read error. The chain uses TRBV5-1 and TRBJ2-1; no firm D call. Germline V gives CDR1 SGHRS, CDR2 YFSETQ. CDR3 length equals 15 residues. CDR3 residues: CANSFGPRDGNEQFF. The DNA of the CDR3 is TGCGCCAACAGCTTCGGTCCCAGAGATGGCAATGAGCAGTTCTTC.

Judged by abundance, this clonotype is medium-sized. The rearrangement links TRBV5-1 to TRBJ2-5, with D perhaps matching TRBD2 (7 bases). CDR3 length: 15 amino acids. The germline V and J ends were trimmed by 6 bases and 3 bases, with 18 bases remaining between them. Germline CDR1 reads SGHRS; CDR2 reads YFSETQ. The CDR3 sequence is CASNRGGLTEETQYF. The CDR3 DNA sequence: TGCGCCAGCAATAGGGGGGGGCTGACGGAAGAGACCCAGTACTTC.

As to this clonotype: Likely a read error: the CDR3 ends without its conserved phenylalanine or tryptophan. The J gene is TRBJ2-7, the V gene TRBV2; D is unresolved. In germline, CDR1 is SNHLY, CDR2 FYNNEI. The CDR3 is made up of 13 amino acids. The germline V and J ends were trimmed by 0 bases and 8 bases, with 11 bases remaining between them. CDR3 loop: CASSEAEAIKQYY. The DNA of the CDR3 is TGTGCCAGCAGTGAAGCGGAAGCGATTAAGCAGTACTAC.

The rearrangement links TRBV27 to TRBJ1-2; D perhaps matches TRBD1 (6 bases). Germline V CDR1 and CDR2: MNHEY, SMNVEV (reference sequence). Trimming removed 6 bases from V and 4 bases from J, with 21 bases in between. The CDR3 length is 16 residues. The CDR3 region has the DNA TGTGCCAGCAGATCTAACGCAGGGGCTCTTTTCTATGGCTACACCTTC. As protein: CASRSNAGALFYGYTF.

Regarding this clonotype: This may stem from a read error, because a much larger clone lies one nucleotide away. This chain links TRBV5-1 with TRBJ2-3, with D possibly matching TRBD2 (7 bases). The germline CDR1 and CDR2 sequences are SGHRS and YFSETQ. The CDR3 spans 14 residues. The DNA of the CDR3 is TGCGCCAGCAGCGATGGCGGGGGCGCAGATGCGCAGTATTTT. Translating gives CASSDGGGADAQYF.